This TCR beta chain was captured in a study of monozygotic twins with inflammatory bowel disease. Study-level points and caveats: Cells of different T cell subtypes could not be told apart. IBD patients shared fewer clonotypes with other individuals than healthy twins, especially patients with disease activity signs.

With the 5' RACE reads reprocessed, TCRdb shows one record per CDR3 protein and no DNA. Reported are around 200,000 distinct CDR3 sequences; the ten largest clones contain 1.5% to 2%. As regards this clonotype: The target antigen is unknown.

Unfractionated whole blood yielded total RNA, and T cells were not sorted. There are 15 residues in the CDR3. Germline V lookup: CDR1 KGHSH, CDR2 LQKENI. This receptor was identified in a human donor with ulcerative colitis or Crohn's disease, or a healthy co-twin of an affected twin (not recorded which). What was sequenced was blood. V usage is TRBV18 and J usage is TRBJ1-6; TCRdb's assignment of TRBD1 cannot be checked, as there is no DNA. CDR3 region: CASSPNRGLNSPLHF.